The clone carrying this T cell receptor (beta chain) was counted only a few times. Its antigen is currently unknown. CDR1 and CDR2 (germline): SGHRS, YFSETQ. CDR3 length equals 16 residues. With 2 bases clipped from V and 6 bases from J, the junction kept 8 bases outside the gene matches. The authors produced TCR alpha and TCR beta cDNA libraries with sample barcodes and UMIs by 5'RACE using constant-segment primers. In TCRdb, the 5' RACE reads were re-called with MiXCR into one record per CDR3 protein. Here the sample spans roughly 150,000 distinct CDR3 sequences, approximately 26% being singletons. The data derive from a study of T-cell memory formation after mild COVID-19. As for the study in general: TCR clusters largely stayed donor specific. Notes on the study in general: Largely, contracting CD4+ clones fell within CM and EM, and contracting CD8+ clones within EMRA.

This TCR was sampled from an adult woman who had mild COVID-19 (a few samples of this study predate the infection). Cell type and time point are not known. The chain combines TRBV5-1 with TRBJ2-1, with 10 bases fitting TRBD1. Sequencing was carried out using PBMCs or a T cell subset sorted from them (not recorded which). The CDR3 DNA reads TGCGCCAGCAGCTTTGGACAGGGGGGTTTTGGCAATGAGCAGTTCTTC. Translation: CASSFGQGGFGNEQFF.